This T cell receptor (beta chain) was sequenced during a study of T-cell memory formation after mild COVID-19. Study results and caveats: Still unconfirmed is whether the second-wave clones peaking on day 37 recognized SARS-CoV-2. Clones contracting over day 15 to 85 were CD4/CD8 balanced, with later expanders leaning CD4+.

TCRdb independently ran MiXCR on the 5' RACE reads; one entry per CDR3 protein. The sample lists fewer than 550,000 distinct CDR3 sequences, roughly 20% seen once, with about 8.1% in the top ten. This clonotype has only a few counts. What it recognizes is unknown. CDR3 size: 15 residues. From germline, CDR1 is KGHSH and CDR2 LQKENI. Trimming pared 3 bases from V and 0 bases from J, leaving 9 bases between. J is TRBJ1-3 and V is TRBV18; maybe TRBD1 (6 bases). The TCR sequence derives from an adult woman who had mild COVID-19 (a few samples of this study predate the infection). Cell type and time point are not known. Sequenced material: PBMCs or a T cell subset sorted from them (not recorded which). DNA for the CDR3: TGTGCCAGCTCACCCTGGGACACCTCTGGAAACACCATATATTTT. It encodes CASSPWDTSGNTIYF.